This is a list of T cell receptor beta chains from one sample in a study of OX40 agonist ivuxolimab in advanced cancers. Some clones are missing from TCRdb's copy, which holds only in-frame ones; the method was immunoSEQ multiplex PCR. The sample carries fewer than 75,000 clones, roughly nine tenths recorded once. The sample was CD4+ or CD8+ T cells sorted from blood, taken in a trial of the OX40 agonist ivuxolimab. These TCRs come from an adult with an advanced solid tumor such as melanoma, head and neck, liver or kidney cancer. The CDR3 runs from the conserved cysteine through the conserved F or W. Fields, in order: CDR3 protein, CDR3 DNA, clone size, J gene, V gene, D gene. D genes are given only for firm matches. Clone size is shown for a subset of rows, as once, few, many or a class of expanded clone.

CDR3: CATSRALLSSGRSHEQYF
DNA: TGTGCCACCAGCAGAGCACTTCTTTCTAGCGGGAGATCCCACGAGCAGTACTTC
size: -
J: TRBJ2-7
V: TRBV15
D: TRBD2

CDR3: CASSRTGFQSYTF
DNA: TGTGCCAGCAGTAGGACAGGGTTTCAGAGCTACACCTTC
size: -
J: TRBJ1-2
V: TRBV28
D: TRBD1

CDR3: CSVGTSGKGAGDTQYF
DNA: TGCAGCGTTGGGACTAGCGGAAAAGGGGCTGGGGATACGCAGTATTTT
size: -
J: TRBJ2-3
V: TRBV29-1
D: TRBD2

CDR3: CASSFRAREYDTQYF
DNA: TGTGCCAGCAGCTTTCGGGCGCGGGAGTATGATACGCAGTATTTT
size: -
J: TRBJ2-3
V: TRBV7-9
D: TRBD2

CDR3: CASSPSGGATNYGYTF
DNA: TGTGCCAGCTCACCCTCGGGAGGGGCCACTAACTATGGCTACACCTTC
size: -
J: TRBJ1-2
V: TRBV18
D: -

CDR3: CASSSGQGLYEQYF
DNA: TGTGCCAGCAGCTCGGGACAGGGACTCTACGAGCAGTACTTC
size: -
J: TRBJ2-7
V: TRBV5-5
D: TRBD1

CDR3: CASSEEGTASSTDTQYF
DNA: TGTGCCAGCAGTGAAGAGGGAACAGCCTCTAGCACAGATACGCAGTATTTT
size: -
J: TRBJ2-3
V: TRBV6-1
D: -

CDR3: CASRDRLNSPLHF
DNA: TGTGCCAGTCGGGACCGGCTTAATTCACCCCTCCACTTT
size: -
J: TRBJ1-6
V: TRBV19
D: -

CDR3: CASSESDDEQYF
DNA: TGCGCCAGCAGTGAGTCAGACGACGAGCAGTACTTC
size: once
J: TRBJ2-7
V: TRBV10-1
D: -

CDR3: CASSPTYRTGELFF
DNA: TGTGCCAGCAGCCCAACCTACCGCACCGGGGAGCTGTTTTTT
size: -
J: TRBJ2-2
V: TRBV7-2
D: -

CDR3: CASSPGQDTYGYTF
DNA: TGTGCCAGCTCACCAGGACAGGACACCTATGGCTACACCTTC
size: once
J: TRBJ1-2
V: TRBV18
D: TRBD1

CDR3: CASSPLNRAGGSYEQYF
DNA: TGTGCCAGCAGTCCCCTTAACAGGGCGGGGGGCTCCTACGAGCAGTACTTC
size: -
J: TRBJ2-7
V: TRBV27
D: TRBD2

CDR3: CASSPGLAGGYGETQYF
DNA: TGTGCCAGCAGCCCGGGACTAGCGGGGGGATACGGAGAGACCCAGTACTTC
size: -
J: TRBJ2-5
V: TRBV7-6
D: TRBD2

CDR3: CASSGPPASGSYEQYF
DNA: TGTGCCAGCAGTGGGCCTCCCGCTAGCGGTTCCTACGAGCAGTACTTC
size: -
J: TRBJ2-7
V: TRBV6-1
D: TRBD2

CDR3: CASSDSGRGDEKLFF
DNA: TGCGCCAGCAGTGACTCCGGCAGGGGGGATGAAAAACTGTTTTTT
size: -
J: TRBJ1-4
V: TRBV10-1
D: TRBD1

CDR3: CASSYSGGAYEQFF
DNA: TGTGCCAGCAGTTACAGCGGGGGGGCCTATGAGCAGTTCTTC
size: -
J: TRBJ2-1
V: TRBV6-5
D: TRBD2

CDR3: CASMGDKGLAGAYNEQFF
DNA: TGCGCCAGCATGGGGGACAAGGGACTAGCGGGGGCCTACAATGAGCAGTTCTTC
size: -
J: TRBJ2-1
V: TRBV10-1
D: TRBD2

CDR3: CASSGGQGARNSPLHF
DNA: TGTGCCAGCAGTGGGGGACAGGGGGCTCGTAATTCACCCCTCCACTTT
size: -
J: TRBJ1-6
V: TRBV28
D: TRBD1

CDR3: CASSPGTGVMNTEAFF
DNA: TGTGCCAGCAGTCCTGGGACCGGGGTAATGAACACTGAAGCTTTCTTT
size: -
J: TRBJ1-1
V: TRBV27
D: -

CDR3: CSARPNYEQYF
DNA: TGCAGTGCTAGACCGAACTACGAGCAGTACTTC
size: -
J: TRBJ2-7
V: TRBV20-1
D: -

CDR3: CAWSVRRAFEQYF
DNA: TGTGCCTGGAGTGTACGCAGGGCCTTCGAGCAGTACTTC
size: -
J: TRBJ2-7
V: TRBV30
D: -

CDR3: CAWTTGGSGYTF
DNA: TGTGCCTGGACGACAGGGGGCTCTGGCTACACCTTC
size: few
J: TRBJ1-2
V: TRBV30
D: TRBD1

CDR3: CASSSSSQGSSPLHF
DNA: TGTGCCAGTAGTTCTTCGTCACAGGGAAGTTCACCCCTCCACTTT
size: -
J: TRBJ1-6
V: TRBV19
D: -

CDR3: CASSQEQGGEVF
DNA: TGTGCCAGCAGCCAAGAGCAAGGGGGAGAGGTTTTC
size: few
J: TRBJ2-7
V: TRBV14
D: -

CDR3: CASSEGDFDTGELFF
DNA: TGTGCCAGCAGTGAAGGGGACTTTGACACCGGGGAGCTGTTTTTT
size: -
J: TRBJ2-2
V: TRBV6-1
D: -

CDR3: CASSGGADTQYF
DNA: TGTGCCAGCAGTGGGGGGGCAGATACGCAGTATTTT
size: few
J: TRBJ2-3
V: TRBV6-4
D: -

CDR3: CATPTSGRIGELFF
DNA: TGTGCCACCCCGACTAGCGGGAGGATCGGGGAGCTGTTTTTT
size: once
J: TRBJ2-2
V: TRBV6-4
D: TRBD2

CDR3: CASRDKIAKNIQYF
DNA: TGTGCCAGCCGGGACAAAATAGCCAAAAACATTCAGTACTTC
size: -
J: TRBJ2-4
V: TRBV6-1
D: -

CDR3: CASGSGQGASPLHF
DNA: TGTGCTAGTGGTTCAGGACAGGGGGCTTCACCCCTCCACTTT
size: -
J: TRBJ1-6
V: TRBV12-5
D: TRBD1

CDR3: CASRLGHNNQPQHF
DNA: TGTGCCAGCAGGTTGGGACATAATAACCAGCCCCAGCATTTT
size: -
J: TRBJ1-5
V: TRBV6-1
D: -

CDR3: CATSRTAGGQITDTQYF
DNA: TGTGCCACCAGCAGGACCGCCGGAGGACAGATCACAGATACGCAGTATTTT
size: once
J: TRBJ2-3
V: TRBV15
D: -

CDR3: CASNDLGDTQYF
DNA: TGTGCCAGTAACGACCTGGGAGATACGCAGTATTTT
size: -
J: TRBJ2-3
V: TRBV19
D: -

CDR3: CASSLVSSGSRVNIQYF
DNA: TGCGCCAGCAGCTTGGTCTCTAGCGGGAGTCGGGTAAACATTCAGTACTTC
size: -
J: TRBJ2-4
V: TRBV5-1
D: TRBD2

CDR3: CATSPSFYRVNQPQHF
DNA: TGTGCCACCAGCCCGAGTTTTTACAGGGTCAATCAGCCCCAGCATTTT
size: -
J: TRBJ1-5
V: TRBV15
D: -

CDR3: CASSPNWVNVLTF
DNA: TGTGCCAGCAGCCCTAACTGGGTCAACGTCCTGACTTTC
size: -
J: TRBJ2-6
V: TRBV7-9
D: -

CDR3: CASSRGSRDTQYF
DNA: TGTGCTAGCAGCCGGGGTTCTCGGGATACGCAGTATTTT
size: -
J: TRBJ2-3
V: TRBV7-7
D: -

CDR3: CASSRIEGDDEQYF
DNA: TGCGCCAGCAGCCGCATAGAGGGGGACGACGAGCAGTACTTC
size: -
J: TRBJ2-7
V: TRBV4-3
D: -

CDR3: CASSRTPSEQYF
DNA: TGTGCCAGCAGTAGGACTCCGTCCGAGCAGTACTTC
size: -
J: TRBJ2-7
V: TRBV6-6
D: -

CDR3: CATSRGGRSSYNEQFF
DNA: TGTGCCACTTCCCGCGGAGGGAGAAGCTCCTACAATGAGCAGTTCTTC
size: -
J: TRBJ2-1
V: TRBV19
D: -

CDR3: CSGEGGRGTEAFF
DNA: TGCAGCGGTGAAGGGGGTAGGGGAACTGAAGCTTTCTTT
size: -
J: TRBJ1-1
V: TRBV29-1
D: -

CDR3: CASKGKLVGAYEQYF
DNA: TGTGCCAGTAAAGGGAAACTAGTTGGGGCCTACGAGCAGTACTTC
size: -
J: TRBJ2-7
V: TRBV19
D: -

CDR3: CASSLARDPNVLTF
DNA: TGCGCCAGCAGCTTGGCCCGGGATCCCAACGTCCTGACTTTC
size: -
J: TRBJ2-6
V: TRBV5-1
D: -

CDR3: CASSPWKGNTIYF
DNA: TGTGCCAGCTCACCATGGAAGGGAAACACCATATATTTT
size: -
J: TRBJ1-3
V: TRBV18
D: -

CDR3: CASSYTLGVYGYTF
DNA: TGTGCCAGCAGTTACACGCTCGGGGTTTATGGCTACACCTTC
size: -
J: TRBJ1-2
V: TRBV6-8
D: -

CDR3: CASSLVRRVGHGYTF
DNA: TGTGCCAGCAGCTTAGTTCGCAGGGTGGGACATGGCTACACCTTC
size: once
J: TRBJ1-2
V: TRBV7-2
D: -

CDR3: CASSLASSGAGYQETQYF
DNA: TGTGCCAGCAGCTTGGCCTCCTCAGGAGCGGGCTACCAAGAGACCCAGTACTTC
size: -
J: TRBJ2-5
V: TRBV5-5
D: -

CDR3: CASSSLQGRRTYEQYF
DNA: TGTGCCAGCAGTTCCTTACAGGGCCGAAGGACCTACGAGCAGTACTTC
size: -
J: TRBJ2-7
V: TRBV6-5
D: -

CDR3: CASSGGRLADEQYF
DNA: TGTGCCAGTAGTGGGGGGAGGCTGGCTGACGAGCAGTACTTC
size: few
J: TRBJ2-7
V: TRBV19
D: -

CDR3: CASSYRDLDNEQFF
DNA: TGTGCCAGCAGTTACCGGGACTTAGACAATGAGCAGTTCTTC
size: -
J: TRBJ2-1
V: TRBV6-6
D: -

CDR3: CASSRTSGGVETQYF
DNA: TGCGCCAGCTCCAGAACTAGCGGGGGGGTTGAGACCCAGTACTTC
size: -
J: TRBJ2-5
V: TRBV4-1
D: TRBD2

CDR3: CASSYALRALNTEAFF
DNA: TGTGCCAGCAGCTACGCCCTCAGGGCGCTGAACACTGAAGCTTTCTTT
size: -
J: TRBJ1-1
V: TRBV13
D: -

CDR3: CASSRDRVTTEAFF
DNA: TGTGCCAGCAGCCGGGACAGGGTGACCACTGAAGCTTTCTTT
size: -
J: TRBJ1-1
V: TRBV6-5
D: TRBD1

CDR3: CASRFRDSLNTEAFF
DNA: TGTGCCAGCAGGTTTAGGGACAGTCTGAACACTGAAGCTTTCTTT
size: once
J: TRBJ1-1
V: TRBV4-2
D: TRBD1